This T cell receptor (beta chain) was profiled in a study of neurological immune-mediated disorders. Across the whole study: In a group of around 35 multiple sclerosis patients, roughly 31 had the relapsing-remitting type and 3 had the secondary progressive type. Findings and caveats of the study: Expanded clones shared no identical CDR3 amino acid sequences across subjects, which suggested private TCR-beta repertoires in all groups.

Per germline, CDR1 SGHVS and CDR2 FQNEAQ. There are 15 residues in the CDR3. Every sequencing run gave over 170 million TCR-beta sequences, taken from 15-18 subjects. TCRdb passed the 5' RACE reads through MiXCR, listing each CDR3 protein once. The sample shows around 50,000 distinct CDR3 sequences, roughly 3.8% of them seen only once. The unsorted libraries had their origin in 2 million PBMCs stored at -80 C. Comments on this clonotype: No antigen is known for it. It may be a read error: a sequence one base away is much more abundant.

The sequenced sample was PBMCs. This clonotype was obtained from a man aged 60-69 years with multiple sclerosis. The chain links TRBV7-8 to TRBJ2-1, with 8 positions matching TRBD1. CDR3 in amino acids: CVSSLVGTGRDEQFF. The CDR3 nucleotides read TGTGTCAGCAGCTTAGTCGGGACAGGTAGAGATGAGCAGTTCTTC.